The next 21 T cell receptor beta chains were all read from a single sample in a study of T cell clonotyping in hematopoietic cell transplantation. Time point noted: recipient sample about 28 days before transplant, after cytoreduction. Only in-frame clones appear in the TCRdb table, and some are missing; sequencing was by immunoSEQ multiplex PCR. The sample comprises approximately 5,000 clones, approximately 84% of which are singletons, and about 4% rests with the top ten. Source: peripheral blood mononuclear cells, taken before stem cell transplant. The receptor source for this set is a man aged 60 to 75 with acute myeloid leukemia. Some clones in this sample may be carry-over from other donors' samples.

J is TRBJ2-5 and V is TRBV4-2, with 9 bases lining up with TRBD2. The length of the CDR3 is 17 residues. Per the germline V gene, CDR1 is LGHNA and CDR2 is YNFKEQ. J gave up 4 bases and V 0 bases, and 9 bases lay outside the gene matches. CDR3 sequence: CASSQEFFLAGSETQYF. The CDR3 nucleotides are TGTGCCAGCAGCCAAGAATTCTTCCTAGCGGGGTCAGAGACCCAGTACTTC.

The chain uses TRBV18 and TRBJ2-7; D not certain. Germline V CDR1 and CDR2: KGHSH, LQKENI. The CDR3 is made up of 12 amino acids. The ends were cut back, 2 bases at V and 5 bases at J, with 7 bases in the middle. For the CDR3, the DNA is TGTGCCAGCTCACCAGGGATCCACGAGCAGTACTTC. Translating gives CASSPGIHEQYF.

The chain joins TRBV11-2 to TRBJ1-2, with D hard to call. V was trimmed by 4 bases and J by 4 bases, leaving 10 bases between them. The CDR3 runs to 13 residues. Germline lookup yields CDR1 SGHAT and CDR2 FQNNGV. The CDR3 DNA reads as TGTGCCAGCAGCTCCCGTGGGTTCTATGGCTACACCTTC. It codes for CASSSRGFYGYTF. Complete variable domain (other parts from reference TRBV11-2 and TRBJ1-2): EAGVAQSPRYKIIEKRQSVAFWCNPISGHATLYWYQQILGQGPKLLIQFQNNGVVDDSQLPKDRFSAERLKGVDSTLKIQPAKLEDSAVYLCASSSRGFYGYTFGSGTRLTVV.

This clone came up once. The chain links TRBV4-1 to TRBJ1-1; D gene uncertain. The CDR3 has 13 amino acids. Trimming removed 0 bases from V and 6 bases from J, with 8 bases in between. CDR1 is MGHRA, CDR2 YSYEKL, per germline. Here the CDR3 DNA reads TGCGCCAGCAGCCAAGATTGGGGATCTGAAGCTTTCTTT. Translated, it gives CASSQDWGSEAFF.

The rearrangement links TRBV6-5 to TRBJ2-1, with 11 bases identical to TRBD2. The V gene's germline CDR1 is MNHEY and CDR2 SVGAGI. V was pared by 5 bases and J by 3 bases, with 3 bases of the junction left unmatched. This CDR3 has 15 residues. CDR3 amino acids: CASSITSGGYNEQFF. The CDR3 DNA is TGTGCCAGCAGTATTACTAGCGGGGGCTACAATGAGCAGTTCTTC.

This chain joins TRBV28 and TRBJ2-3, with 8 bases lining up with TRBD2. This CDR3 comprises 16 residues. The germline CDR1 and CDR2 sequences are MDHEN and SYDVKM. V was clipped by 3 bases and J by 3 bases; unmatched bases: 8. The CDR3 reads CASSFPRPGGTDTQYF. As DNA, the CDR3 is TGTGCCAGCAGTTTTCCCCGCCCGGGGGGGACAGATACGCAGTATTTT.

This rearrangement joins TRBV4-1 to TRBJ2-7, with 13 nucleotides matching TRBD2. Germline V gives CDR1 MGHRA, CDR2 YSYEKL. Losses at the gene ends were 3 bases for V and 2 bases for J; bases not matched to a gene: 4. The CDR3 length is 16 residues. CDR3 residues: CASSQATSGGAYEQYF. DNA of the CDR3: TGCGCCAGCAGCCAGGCTACTAGCGGGGGGGCCTACGAGCAGTACTTC.

V is TRBV30 and J is TRBJ1-3, with a weak D call TRBD1 (5 bases). Trimming removed 4 bases from V and 3 bases from J, with 25 bases in between. The length of the CDR3 is 18 residues. Germline V gene data show CDR1 as GTSNPN and CDR2 as SVGIG (reference sequence). In DNA, the CDR3 is TGTGCCTGGATTGGGGCCCGGGACTGGGGACCCTTTGGAAACACCATATATTTT. Encoded protein: CAWIGARDWGPFGNTIYF.

This chain connects TRBV27 to TRBJ2-2, with D hard to call. This CDR3 is built from 13 residues. V shed 7 bases and J shed 11 bases, with 17 bases lying between them. Germline V gives CDR1 MNHEY, CDR2 SMNVEV (reference sequence). For the CDR3, the DNA is TGTGCCAGCAAAACAAACACGGTCAGCGAGCTGTTTTTT. This encodes CASKTNTVSELFF.

The rearrangement links TRBV7-3 to TRBJ2-5, with no clear D. With the DNA end fitting TRBJ2-7 better, the J assignment may be wrong. Per germline, CDR1 SGHTA and CDR2 FQGTGA. There are 13 residues in the CDR3. The CDR3 sequence is CASSLTSNYEQYF. CDR3 sequence (DNA): TGTGCCAGCAGCTTAACGTCCAACTACGAGCAGTACTTC.

The chain is built from TRBV5-1 and TRBJ2-7; 7 nucleotides line up with TRBD1. The CDR3 has 14 amino acids. The germline CDR1 and CDR2 sequences are SGHRS and YFSETQ. The V gene end was trimmed by 5 bases and the J gene end by 0 bases; junction bases not matched to a gene: 5. Here the CDR3 DNA reads TGCGCCAGCAGGAGACAGGGTAGCTCCTACGAGCAGTACTTC. Amino acid sequence: CASRRQGSSYEQYF.

This clone occurred once. V usage is TRBV7-9 and J usage is TRBJ2-1; either TRBD1 or TRBD2 may supply D (5 bases each). V shed 5 bases and J shed 10 bases, with 12 bases lying between them. CDR1 SEHNR and CDR2 FQNEAQ come from the germline V gene (reference sequence). CDR3 size: 12 residues. CDR3 coding DNA: TGTGCCAGCAGCGTATACCGGGACGAGCAGTTCTTC. Protein sequence: CASSVYRDEQFF.

The chain combines TRBV2 with TRBJ2-1; possible D gene TRBD1, 6 bases. V dropped 6 bases and J dropped 4 bases, with 10 bases sitting between them. In germline, CDR1 is SNHLY, CDR2 FYNNEI. The CDR3 runs 13 residues. In DNA, the CDR3 is TGTGCCAGCAGACAGGGTTTTTACAATGAGCAGTTCTTC. Amino acids: CASRQGFYNEQFF.

The V gene is TRBV5-4, the J gene TRBJ1-1; 8 positions match TRBD1. Per the germline V gene, CDR1 is SGHNT and CDR2 is YYREEE (reference sequence). Trimming removed 4 bases from V and 1 base from J; junction bases left unmatched: 9. The CDR3 runs to 16 residues. CDR3 region: CASSPTGRGQNTEAFF. The CDR3 nucleotides are TGTGCCAGCAGCCCAACCGGCAGGGGGCAGAACACTGAAGCTTTCTTT.

The V gene is TRBV19, the J gene TRBJ1-4, with D unresolved. Deletions cut 3 bases from V and 0 bases from J, with 8 bases between. In germline, CDR1 is LNHDA, CDR2 SQIVND (reference sequence). The CDR3 sequence is 15 residues long. Here the CDR3 DNA reads TGTGCCAGTAGTATGGATACCGCAACTAATGAAAAACTGTTTTTT. Residues: CASSMDTATNEKLFF.

V usage is TRBV6-5 and J usage is TRBJ2-7; 8 bases are shared with TRBD1. CDR1 and CDR2 (germline): MNHEY, SVGAGI. The CDR3 is 14 residues long. V dropped 6 bases and J dropped 0; count of bases not matched to a gene: 4. The CDR3 sequence: CASRGQAFSYEQYF. The CDR3 DNA reads as TGTGCCAGCAGGGGACAGGCTTTCTCCTACGAGCAGTACTTC.

The V call is TRBV25-1, the J call TRBJ2-5; possible D gene TRBD2, 6 bases. Germline V gene lookup returns CDR1 MGHDK and CDR2 SYGVNS. The CDR3 spans 14 residues. The V gene lost 6 bases and the J gene lost 5 bases, with 16 bases spanning the gap. The CDR3: CASSGGGPGETQYF. The CDR3 DNA follows: TGTGCCAGCAGCGGAGGAGGGCCGGGGGAGACCCAGTACTTC.

The rearrangement uses TRBV6-1 and TRBJ2-2; D is perhaps TRBD1 (5 bases). The length of the CDR3 is 16 residues. CDR1 and CDR2 from the germline V gene are MNHNS and SASEGT. Trimming stripped 1 base from V and 4 bases from J, with 13 bases between. The DNA for the CDR3 is TGTGCCAGCAGTGAAGTAGCAGGGTACATCACCGGGGAGCTGTTTTTT. Residues: CASSEVAGYITGELFF.

The chain couples TRBV27 to TRBJ2-7, with a possible D match to TRBD2 (6 bases). The germline V gene has CDR1 MNHEY and CDR2 SMNVEV (reference sequence). This CDR3 contains 14 residues. V shed 3 bases and J shed 0 bases, with 9 bases lying between them. CDR3 in DNA: TGTGCCAGCAGTTTGGAGACTAGCTCCTACGAGCAGTACTTC. It encodes CASSLETSSYEQYF.

The chain joins TRBV10-3 to TRBJ2-1; D unclear. Germline loops: CDR1 ENHRY, CDR2 SYGVKD. Trimming removed 4 bases from V and 4 bases from J, with 11 bases in between. This CDR3 has 14 amino acids. CDR3 coding DNA: TGTGCCATCAGTGGGCCTTCCTCATACAATGAGCAGTTCTTC. Amino acid sequence: CAISGPSSYNEQFF.

This clone was seen only a few times. The chain recombines TRBV19 with TRBJ1-4, with 7 bases that match TRBD1. Germline values: CDR1 LNHDA, CDR2 SQIVND (reference sequence). V trimming: 5 bases; J trimming: 0 bases; junction bases outside the gene matches: 9. The CDR3 covers 17 residues. The CDR3 region is CASSPRGSGATNEKLFF. The CDR3 bases are TGTGCCAGTAGTCCCAGGGGGAGCGGTGCAACTAATGAAAAACTGTTTTTT.